The 19 T cell receptor beta chains in this list originate from one sample, sequenced in a study of T-cell memory formation after mild COVID-19. One entry per CDR3 protein, called by TCRdb with MiXCR from the 5' RACE reads. Here the sample spans a few hundred thousand distinct CDR3 sequences, around 30% being singletons. The specimen was PBMCs or a T cell subset sorted from them (not recorded which). Every receptor here comes from an adult woman who had mild COVID-19 (a few samples of this study predate the infection). Cell type and time point are not known.

V is TRBV20-1 and J is TRBJ2-3; 12 positions agree with TRBD2. The V gene end was trimmed by 4 bases and the J gene end by 2 bases; junction bases not matched to a gene: 4. This CDR3 contains 15 residues. CDR1 is DFQATT and CDR2 is SNEGSKA in the germline V gene (reference sequence). CDR3 DNA sequence: TGCAGTGCTAAGACTAGCGGGAGAACCACAGATACGCAGTATTTT. This gives the protein CSAKTSGRTTDTQYF.

This clonotype was picked up a small number of times. This chain connects TRBV6-2 or TRBV6-3 to TRBJ2-1; the D gene is possibly TRBD1 (6 bases). The CDR3 contains 16 residues. V lost 0 bases, J lost 0 bases, and 9 bases lay in between. Germline V lookup: CDR1 MNHEY, CDR2 SVGEGT. Written as DNA, the CDR3 is TGTGCCAGCAGTTACTCGAGAGGGGGCTCCTACAATGAGCAGTTCTTC. This sequence encodes CASSYSRGGSYNEQFF.

This clonotype occurred a few times. The chain combines TRBV7-9 with TRBJ1-4, with TRBD1 matching over 9 bases. The CDR3 length is 14 residues. V dropped 5 bases and J dropped 8; count of bases not matched to a gene: 6. CDR1 and CDR2 (germline): SEHNR, FQNEAQ (reference sequence). CDR3: CASSTTGGREKLFF. CDR3 in DNA: TGTGCCAGCAGCACTACAGGGGGCCGGGAAAAACTGTTTTTT.

A few counts support this clonotype. The V call is TRBV5-1, the J call TRBJ1-1; D unresolved. Germline-derived CDR1 and CDR2 are SGHRS and YFSETQ. V was clipped by 1 base and J by 8 bases, with 12 bases between them. The CDR3 covers 13 residues. Written as DNA, the CDR3 is TGCGCCAGCAGCTTGTCCGGATTTGGGGAAGCTTTCTTT. Its translation is CASSLSGFGEAFF.

The chain joins TRBV5-5 to TRBJ2-1; no firm D call. The V gene's germline CDR1 is SGHKS and CDR2 YYEKEE (reference sequence). CDR3 size: 12 residues. Deletions cut 0 bases from V and 9 bases from J, with 7 bases between. The CDR3 nucleotides read TGTGCCAGCAGCTTGGTCCCTGGTGAGCAGTTCTTC. This sequence encodes CASSLVPGEQFF.

This chain links TRBV29-1 with TRBJ1-2; D not certain. The CDR3 loop spans 12 amino acids. Germline assignment: CDR1 SQVTM and CDR2 ANQGSEA. The V end lost 4 bases, the J end lost 8 bases, and 14 bases lay between the germline ends. The chain's CDR3 is CSVGGGLEGYTF. As DNA, the CDR3 is TGCAGCGTTGGCGGAGGTCTAGAGGGCTACACCTTC.

The chain joins TRBV27 to TRBJ2-7, with TRBD1 as a possible D gene (5 bases). Germline V gene sequence: CDR1 MNHEY, CDR2 SMNVEV (reference sequence). This CDR3 has 13 residues. V lost 6 bases to trimming and J lost 4 bases, with 13 bases between them. The CDR3 reads CASSFRVGYEQYF. The CDR3 DNA reads TGTGCCAGCAGCTTCAGGGTGGGATACGAGCAGTACTTC.

This chain links TRBV5-1 with TRBJ2-5, with D maybe TRBD1 (6 bases). Trimming shortened V by 6 bases and J by 6 bases, and 15 bases separated the two germline ends. CDR1 is SGHRS and CDR2 is YFSETQ in the germline V gene. The CDR3 runs 13 residues. For the CDR3, the DNA is TGCGCCAGCACCCCACAGGGATTGAAGACCCAGTACTTC. Protein: CASTPQGLKTQYF. Full variable domain (rest looked up from reference TRBV5-1 and TRBJ2-5): KAGVTQTPRYLIKTRGQQVTLSCSPISGHRSVSWYQQTPGQGLQFLFEYFSETQRNKGNFPGRFSGRQFSNSRSEMNVSTLELGDSALYLCASTPQGLKTQYFGPGTRLLVL.

The chain carries TRBV18 and TRBJ2-1, with unresolved D. CDR3 length: 15 residues. Trimming stripped 2 bases from V and 8 bases from J, with 16 bases between. Germline CDR1 KGHSH, CDR2 LQKENI. The CDR3 bases are TGTGCCAGCTCACCAACCTTACTGGGGTGGGATGAGCAGTTCTTC. Translation: CASSPTLLGWDEQFF.

The gene calls are TRBV7-8 and TRBJ2-7; possible D gene TRBD1, 6 bases. CDR1 is SGHVS, CDR2 FQNEAQ, per germline. The CDR3 is made up of 14 amino acids. The V gene lost 1 base and the J gene lost 6 bases, with 13 bases spanning the gap. The CDR3 DNA reads TGTGCCAGCAGCTTAGAGACACAGGGCCCCGAGCAGTACTTC. Protein product: CASSLETQGPEQYF.

This rearrangement joins TRBV7-6 to TRBJ2-1; 10 nucleotides line up with TRBD2. J was trimmed by 4 bases and V by 7 bases; bases with no gene match: 7. Germline CDR1 reads SGHVS; CDR2 reads FNYEAQ. This CDR3 is built from 15 residues. Written as DNA, the CDR3 is TGTGCCAGCACCCGGAGCGGGGGGGCTTACAATGAGCAGTTCTTC. Translating it yields CASTRSGGAYNEQFF.

There are a few counts of this clonotype. This chain uses TRBV12-3 or TRBV12-4 with TRBJ2-7, with TRBD2 as a possible D gene (7 bases). V lost 7 bases to trimming and J lost 10 bases, with 14 bases between them. This CDR3 region has 11 residues. The CDR3 region has the DNA TGTGCCAGCACCATAGGGGGGGATCAGTACTTC. Translated, it gives CASTIGGDQYF.

This clonotype was picked up a small number of times. This rearrangement joins TRBV5-1 to TRBJ1-2; 8 bases fit TRBD1. This CDR3 is 13 amino acids long. Germline values: CDR1 SGHRS, CDR2 YFSETQ. Unmatched junction bases numbered 2, after V lost 7 bases and J lost 0 bases. The CDR3 sequence is CASGTGSNYGYTF. The CDR3 nucleotides read TGCGCCAGCGGGACAGGCTCTAACTATGGCTACACCTTC.

Only a few counts were recorded for this clonotype. The chain is built from TRBV4-2 and TRBJ2-7, with D possibly being TRBD1 (5 bases). Germline values: CDR1 LGHNA, CDR2 YNFKEQ. V dropped 1 base and J dropped 9 bases, with 19 bases sitting between them. The CDR3 is 15 amino acids. CDR3 loop: CASSQVAVAGLVQYF. As DNA, the CDR3 is TGTGCCAGCAGCCAAGTCGCGGTTGCAGGGTTGGTGCAGTACTTC.

This chain connects TRBV20-1 to TRBJ1-5; TRBD1 might be the D (5 bases). Germline lookup yields CDR1 DFQATT and CDR2 SNEGSKA (reference sequence). This CDR3 contains 12 residues. V lost 3 bases and J lost 12, with 15 bases in between. CDR3 DNA: TGCAGTGCTAGTGATGACCCGGGGGGCCAGCATTTT. It specifies CSASDDPGGQHF.

The chain recombines TRBV12-3 or TRBV12-4 with TRBJ2-3; tentatively, D is TRBD1 or TRBD2 (6 bases each). Deletions cut 1 base from V and 1 base from J, with 18 bases between. CDR3 length equals 18 residues. Here the CDR3 DNA reads TGTGCCAGCAGTTTAGGGTTCGGGGGCAGGGCTGGCACAGATACGCAGTATTTT. Encoded protein: CASSLGFGGRAGTDTQYF.

The table lists this clonotype with a few counts. V gene TRBV29-1 combines with J gene TRBJ1-3; D remains unclear. This CDR3 has 13 amino acids. Germline values: CDR1 SQVTM, CDR2 ANQGSEA. V was cut by 0 bases and J by 4 bases, with 7 bases left in between. CDR3 DNA sequence: TGCAGCGTTGAAGAGGGGAGAGGAAACACCATATATTTT. It specifies CSVEEGRGNTIYF.

Details on this clonotype: At one boundary the junction diverges from the germline segment, which might be a read error. The CDR3 region has the DNA TGTGCCAGCAGCTTGGACAGTTGGAATTCTAACGATGGCTACACCTTC. This gives the protein CASSLDSWNSNDGYTF. This sequence joins TRBV11-2 and TRBJ1-2; D perhaps matches TRBD1 (6 bases). The V gene's germline CDR1 is SGHAT and CDR2 FQNNGV. The CDR3 has 16 residues.

CDR3 bases: TGTGCCAGCACCCACCCTCCCAATGAGCAGTTCTTC. Translated: CASTHPPNEQFF. The V call is TRBV12-3 or TRBV12-4, the J call TRBJ2-1; D unclear. The germline V and J ends were trimmed by 7 bases and 6 bases, with 10 bases remaining between them. The CDR3 spans 12 residues.